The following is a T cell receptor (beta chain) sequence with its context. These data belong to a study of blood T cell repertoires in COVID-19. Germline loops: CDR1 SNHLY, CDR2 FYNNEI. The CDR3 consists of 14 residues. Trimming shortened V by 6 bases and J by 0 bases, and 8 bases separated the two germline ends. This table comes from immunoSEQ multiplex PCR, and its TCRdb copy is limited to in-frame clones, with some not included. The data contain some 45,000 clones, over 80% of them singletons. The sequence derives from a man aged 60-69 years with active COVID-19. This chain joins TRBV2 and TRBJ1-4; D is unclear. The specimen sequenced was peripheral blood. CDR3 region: CASSRGSTNEKLFF. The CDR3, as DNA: TGTGCCAGCAGCAGAGGTTCAACTAATGAAAAACTGTTTTTT.